A selection of T cell receptor beta chains follows, all from one sample in a study of T cell responses to AZD1222 COVID-19 vaccine. Profiling relied on immunoSEQ multiplex PCR, and the TCRdb table lists in-frame clones only, not all of them. Of 100,000 to 150,000 clones in the sample, about nine tenths were seen once. The specimen comprised peripheral blood, sampled 28 days after the second AZD1222 dose. The receptor set was obtained from an adult who received the AZD1222 COVID-19 vaccine. The CDR3 runs from the conserved cysteine through the conserved F or W.

v_gene,CDR3aa
TRBV29-1,CSVVFSRELGNQPQHF
TRBV11-3,CASSPRAGLNTEAFF
TRBV7-2,CASSSQDYEQYF
TRBV7-2,CASSWDRERNEQFF
TRBV15,CATSKGLAAYEQYF
TRBV11-2,CASSLQGNYEKLFF
TRBV30,CAWSAGTVAQHF
TRBV29-1,CSVESNTEAFF
TRBV9,CASSVDGSGNTIYF
TRBV5-1,CASSLVGASNQPQHF